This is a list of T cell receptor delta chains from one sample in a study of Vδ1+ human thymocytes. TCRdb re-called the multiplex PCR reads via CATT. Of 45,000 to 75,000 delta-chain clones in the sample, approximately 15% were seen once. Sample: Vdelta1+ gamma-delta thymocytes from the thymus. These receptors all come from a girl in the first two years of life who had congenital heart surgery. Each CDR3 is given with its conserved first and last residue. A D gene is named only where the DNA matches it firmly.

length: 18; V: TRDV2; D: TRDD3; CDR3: CACDKGHTGGSYTDKLIF
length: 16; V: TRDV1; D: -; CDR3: CALGVHTPFPPDKLIF
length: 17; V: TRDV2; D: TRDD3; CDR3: CACDIDLWGTNTDKLIF
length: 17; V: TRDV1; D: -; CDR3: CALGERSVRDHTDKLIF
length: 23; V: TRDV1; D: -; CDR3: CALGEVSHPSYSFTGGYTDKLIF
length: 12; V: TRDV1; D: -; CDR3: CALGLNIDGLIF
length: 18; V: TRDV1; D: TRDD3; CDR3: CALGDRILGEQYTDKLIF
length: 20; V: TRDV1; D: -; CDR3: CALGELGGVPAHYFTDKLIF
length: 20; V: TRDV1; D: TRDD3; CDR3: CALGELKPPLGEQYTDKLIF
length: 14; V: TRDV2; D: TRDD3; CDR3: CACDTSGIGDKLIF
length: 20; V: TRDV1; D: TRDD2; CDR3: CALGEPGRAFLSEGLDKLIF
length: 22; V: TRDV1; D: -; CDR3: CALGELSQTGADPFPYTDKLIF
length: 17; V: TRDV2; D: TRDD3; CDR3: CACDTFLWGSYTDKLIF
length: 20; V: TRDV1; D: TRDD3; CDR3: CALGDDPRTGGYAGTDKLIF
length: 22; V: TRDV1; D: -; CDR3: CALGSLQRVLLGTPPYTDKLIF
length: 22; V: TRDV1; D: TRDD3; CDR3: CALGERAFLLTLGDTIPDKLIF
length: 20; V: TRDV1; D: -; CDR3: CALGELVGRGRSSPTDKLIF
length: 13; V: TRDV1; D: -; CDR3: CALGGPAFAGLIF
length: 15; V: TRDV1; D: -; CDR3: CALGGTFEGSDKLIF
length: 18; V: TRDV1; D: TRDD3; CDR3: CALGELWVVLGDVDKLIF
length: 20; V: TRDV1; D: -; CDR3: CALGVPFPTGGRSYTDKLIF
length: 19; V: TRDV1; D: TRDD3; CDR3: CALGELSRAGGWYTDKLIF
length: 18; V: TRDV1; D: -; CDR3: CALGERASSSTGADKLIF
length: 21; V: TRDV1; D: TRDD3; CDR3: CALGELSDLRYWGKYTDKLIF
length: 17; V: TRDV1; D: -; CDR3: CALGELPGPPYTDKLIF
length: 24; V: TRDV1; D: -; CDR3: CALGEILSLPTPYWGHIYTDKLIF
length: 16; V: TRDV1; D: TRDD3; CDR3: CAVGGPTLTNTDKLIF
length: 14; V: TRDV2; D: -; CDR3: CACDTGDRGAQLIF
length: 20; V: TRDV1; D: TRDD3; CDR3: CALGELQFLLGDIRTDKLIF
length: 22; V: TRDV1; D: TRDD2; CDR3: CALGDANSYEGGESEPTDKLIF
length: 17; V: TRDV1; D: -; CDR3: CALGEVPLGRHTDKLIF
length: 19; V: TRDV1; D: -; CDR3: CALGGLPSYELGDGDKLIF